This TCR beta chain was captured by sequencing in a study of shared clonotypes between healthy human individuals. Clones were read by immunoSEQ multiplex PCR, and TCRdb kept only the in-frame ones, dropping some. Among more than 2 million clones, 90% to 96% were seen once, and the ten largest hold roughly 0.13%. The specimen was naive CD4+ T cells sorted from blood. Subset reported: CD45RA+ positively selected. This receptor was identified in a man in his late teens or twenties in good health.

The CDR3 reads CANSYSGLFSYNEQFF. CDR3 DNA sequence: TGTGCCAATTCCTATAGCGGGTTGTTTTCCTACAATGAGCAGTTCTTC. V is TRBV10-3 and J is TRBJ2-1, with 7 bases fitting TRBD2. V was pared by 10 bases and J by 1 base, with 13 bases of the junction left unmatched. Germline V gene sequence: CDR1 ENHRY, CDR2 SYGVKD. This CDR3 contains 16 residues.